Sequencing of this T cell receptor (beta chain) was carried out in a study of cytomegalovirus exposure and HLA in healthy donors. Study-wide findings and caveats: Later work found most CMV-associated TCR beta chains apparently HLA-restricted.

About this clone: Its specificity is unknown.

The PCR had 60 Vbeta and 13 Jbeta primers. Clones were sequenced by immunoSEQ multiplex PCR, and TCRdb holds only the in-frame ones, with some missing. Among fewer than 200,000 clones listed, around 68% were seen once. The sample was PBMCs. This receptor was identified in a man aged 50 to 60 in good health and CMV-seronegative.

The CDR3 nucleotides read TGTGCCACCACGGGACAGGGCCCTAGCTCCTACAATGAGCAGTTCTTC. Translating it yields CATTGQGPSSYNEQFF. V and J are TRBV25-1 and TRBJ2-1; 9 nucleotides line up with TRBD1. J gave up 0 bases and V 10 bases, and 10 bases lay outside the gene matches. Germline assignment: CDR1 MGHDK and CDR2 SYGVNS. The CDR3 length is 16 residues.